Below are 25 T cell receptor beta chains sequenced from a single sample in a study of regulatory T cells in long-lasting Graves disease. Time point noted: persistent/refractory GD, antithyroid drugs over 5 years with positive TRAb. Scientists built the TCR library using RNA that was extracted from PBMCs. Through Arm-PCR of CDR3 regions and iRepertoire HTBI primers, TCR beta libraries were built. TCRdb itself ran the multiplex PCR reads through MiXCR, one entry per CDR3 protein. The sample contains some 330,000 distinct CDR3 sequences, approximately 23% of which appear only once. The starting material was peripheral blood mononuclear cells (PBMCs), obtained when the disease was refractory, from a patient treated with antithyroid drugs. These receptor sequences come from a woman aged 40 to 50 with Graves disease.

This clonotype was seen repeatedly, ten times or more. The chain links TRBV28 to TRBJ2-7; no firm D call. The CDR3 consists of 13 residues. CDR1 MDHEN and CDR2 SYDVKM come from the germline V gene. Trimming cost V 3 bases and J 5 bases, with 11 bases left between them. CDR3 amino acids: CASSFRMFHEQYF. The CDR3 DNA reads TGTGCCAGCAGTTTCCGGATGTTCCACGAGCAGTACTTC.

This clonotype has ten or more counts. The CDR3 DNA sequence: TGTGCCAGCAGCCCAAACAGGATCACTGAAGCTTTCTTT. It codes for CASSPNRITEAFF. The chain links TRBV28 to TRBJ1-1; TRBD1 is a possible D gene (5 bases). CDR1 and CDR2 (germline): MDHEN, SYDVKM. Trimming took off 6 bases at V and 4 bases at J, with 12 bases between the two ends. There are 13 residues in the CDR3.

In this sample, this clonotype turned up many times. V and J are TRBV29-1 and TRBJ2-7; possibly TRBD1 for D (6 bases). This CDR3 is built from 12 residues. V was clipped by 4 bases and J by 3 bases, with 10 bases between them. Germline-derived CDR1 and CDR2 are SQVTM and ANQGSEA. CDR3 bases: TGCAGCGTTGTGGGGGCTGGCTACGAGCAGTACTTC. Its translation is CSVVGAGYEQYF.

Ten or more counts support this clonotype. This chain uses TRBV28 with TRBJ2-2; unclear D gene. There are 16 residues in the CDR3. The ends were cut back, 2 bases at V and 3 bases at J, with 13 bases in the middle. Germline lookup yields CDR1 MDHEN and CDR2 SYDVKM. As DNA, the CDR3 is TGTGCCAGCAGTTTACCTCCGTCCAAGGACACCGGGGAGCTGTTTTTT. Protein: CASSLPPSKDTGELFF.

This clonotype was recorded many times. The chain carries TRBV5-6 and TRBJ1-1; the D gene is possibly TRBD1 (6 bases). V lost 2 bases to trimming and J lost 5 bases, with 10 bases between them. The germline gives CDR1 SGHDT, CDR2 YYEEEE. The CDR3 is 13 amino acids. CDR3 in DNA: TGTGCCAGCAGCTTAACAGGGCATACTGAAGCTTTCTTT. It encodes CASSLTGHTEAFF.

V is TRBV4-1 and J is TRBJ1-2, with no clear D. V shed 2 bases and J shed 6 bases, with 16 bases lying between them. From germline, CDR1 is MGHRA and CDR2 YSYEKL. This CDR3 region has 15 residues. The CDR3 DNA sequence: TGCGCCAGCAGCCAAACCCAGAGCACCTATAATGGCTACACCTTC. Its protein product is CASSQTQSTYNGYTF.

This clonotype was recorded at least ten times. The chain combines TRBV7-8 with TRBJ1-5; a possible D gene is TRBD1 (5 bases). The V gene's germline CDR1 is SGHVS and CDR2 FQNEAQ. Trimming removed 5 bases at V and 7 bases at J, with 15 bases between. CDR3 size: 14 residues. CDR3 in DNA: TGTGCCAGCAGCCGTGGGGGGGTCAACCAGCCCCAGCATTTT. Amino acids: CASSRGGVNQPQHF.

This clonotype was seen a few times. The CDR3 DNA follows: TGTGCCAGCAGCGCTCGGTGGCGGGAGAGGGCAGATACGCAGTATTTT. It is translated as CASSARWRERADTQYF. V usage is TRBV25-1 and J usage is TRBJ2-3, with 7 bases aligning to TRBD2. Germline CDR1 and CDR2: MGHDK and SYGVNS. The CDR3 spans 16 residues. V was pared by 6 bases and J by 4 bases, with 13 bases of the junction left unmatched.

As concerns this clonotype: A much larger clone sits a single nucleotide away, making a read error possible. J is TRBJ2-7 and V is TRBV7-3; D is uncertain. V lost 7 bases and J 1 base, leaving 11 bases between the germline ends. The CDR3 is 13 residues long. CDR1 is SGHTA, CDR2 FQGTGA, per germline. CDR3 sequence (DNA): TGTGCCAGCAACTTCCAGAATTCCTACGAGCAGTACTTC. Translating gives CASNFQNSYEQYF.

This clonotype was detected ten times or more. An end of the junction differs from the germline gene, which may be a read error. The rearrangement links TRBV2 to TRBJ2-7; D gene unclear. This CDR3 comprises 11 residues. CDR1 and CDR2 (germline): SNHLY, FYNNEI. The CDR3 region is CASNWSSEQYF. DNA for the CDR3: TGTGCCAGCAATTGGTCCTCCGAGCAGTACTTC. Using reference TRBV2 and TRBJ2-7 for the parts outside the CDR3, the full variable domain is EPEVTQTPSHQVTQMGQEVILRCVPISNHLYFYWYRQILGQKVEFLVSFYNNEISEKSEIFDDQFSVERPDGSNFTLKIRSTKLEDSAMYFCASNWSSEQYFGPGTRLTVT.

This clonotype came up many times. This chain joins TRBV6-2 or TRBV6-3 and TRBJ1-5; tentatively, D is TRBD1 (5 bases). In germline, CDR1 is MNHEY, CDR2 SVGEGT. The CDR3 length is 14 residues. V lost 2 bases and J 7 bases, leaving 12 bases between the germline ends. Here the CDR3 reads CASSYRGSGQPQHF. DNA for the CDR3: TGTGCCAGCAGTTACAGGGGATCAGGGCAGCCCCAGCATTTT.

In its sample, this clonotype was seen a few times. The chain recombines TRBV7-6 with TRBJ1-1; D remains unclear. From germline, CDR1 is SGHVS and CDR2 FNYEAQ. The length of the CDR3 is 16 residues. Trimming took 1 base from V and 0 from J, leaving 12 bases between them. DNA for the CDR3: TGTGCCAGCAGCTTAGAAGCTGGGAACCTGAACACTGAAGCTTTCTTT. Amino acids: CASSLEAGNLNTEAFF.

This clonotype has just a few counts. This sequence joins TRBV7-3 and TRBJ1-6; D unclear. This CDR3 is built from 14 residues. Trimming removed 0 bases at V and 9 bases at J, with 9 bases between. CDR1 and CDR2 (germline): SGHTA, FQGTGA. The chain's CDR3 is CASSLTRGSSPLHF. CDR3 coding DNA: TGTGCCAGCAGCTTAACCCGTGGGAGTTCACCCCTCCACTTT.

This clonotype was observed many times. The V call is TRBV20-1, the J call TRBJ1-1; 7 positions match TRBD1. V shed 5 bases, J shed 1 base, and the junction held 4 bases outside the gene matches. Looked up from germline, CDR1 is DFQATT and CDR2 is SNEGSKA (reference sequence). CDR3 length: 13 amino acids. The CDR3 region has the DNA TGCAGTGCTGCGACAGGGCCGAACACTGAAGCTTTCTTT. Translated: CSAATGPNTEAFF.

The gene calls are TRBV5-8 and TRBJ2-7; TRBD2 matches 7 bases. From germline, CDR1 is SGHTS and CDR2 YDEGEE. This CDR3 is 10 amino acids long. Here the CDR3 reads CASSLLREAV. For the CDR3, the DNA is TGTGCCAGCAGCTTGTTACGGGAGGCGGTC.

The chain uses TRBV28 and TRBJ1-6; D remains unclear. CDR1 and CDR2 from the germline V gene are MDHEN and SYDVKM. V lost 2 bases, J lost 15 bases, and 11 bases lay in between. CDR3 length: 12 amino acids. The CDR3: CASSLGQRILHF. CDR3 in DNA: TGTGCCAGCAGTTTAGGTCAAAGGATCCTCCACTTT.

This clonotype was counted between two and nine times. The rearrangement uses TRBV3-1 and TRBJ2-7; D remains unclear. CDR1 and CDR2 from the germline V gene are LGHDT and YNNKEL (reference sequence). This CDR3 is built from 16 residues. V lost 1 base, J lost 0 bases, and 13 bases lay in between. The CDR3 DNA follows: TGTGCCAGCAGCCAAGGGTGGGCACCAAACTCCTACGAGCAGTACTTC. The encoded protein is CASSQGWAPNSYEQYF.

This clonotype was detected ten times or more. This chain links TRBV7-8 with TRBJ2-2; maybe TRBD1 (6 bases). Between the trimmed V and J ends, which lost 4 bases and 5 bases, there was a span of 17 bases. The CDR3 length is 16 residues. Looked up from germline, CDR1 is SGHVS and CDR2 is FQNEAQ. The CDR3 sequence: CASSSRTAPLTGELFF. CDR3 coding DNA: TGTGCCAGCAGCTCGAGGACAGCTCCCTTAACCGGGGAGCTGTTTTTT.

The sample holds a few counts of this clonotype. The chain's CDR3 is CASSDGIRANIQYF. The DNA of the CDR3 is TGTGCCAGCAGTGACGGGATTCGGGCAAACATTCAGTACTTC. V is TRBV25-1 and J is TRBJ2-4, with a weak D call TRBD2 (5 bases). CDR1 is MGHDK, CDR2 SYGVNS, per germline. With 3 bases removed from V and 6 bases from J, the gap between germline ends came to 12 bases. This CDR3 contains 14 residues. The full variable domain, its missing parts supplied by reference TRBV25-1 and TRBJ2-4, is EADIYQTPRYLVIGTGKKITLECSQTMGHDKMYWYQQDPGMELHLIHYSYGVNSTEKGDLSSESTVSRIRTEHFPLTLESARPSHTSQYLCASSDGIRANIQYFGAGTRLSVL.

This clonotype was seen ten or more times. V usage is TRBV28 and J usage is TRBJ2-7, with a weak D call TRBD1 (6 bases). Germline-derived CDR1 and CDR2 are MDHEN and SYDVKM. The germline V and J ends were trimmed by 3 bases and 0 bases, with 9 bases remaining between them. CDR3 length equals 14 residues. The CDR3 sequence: CASSFRGISYEQYF. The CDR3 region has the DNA TGTGCCAGCAGTTTTAGGGGGATCTCCTACGAGCAGTACTTC.

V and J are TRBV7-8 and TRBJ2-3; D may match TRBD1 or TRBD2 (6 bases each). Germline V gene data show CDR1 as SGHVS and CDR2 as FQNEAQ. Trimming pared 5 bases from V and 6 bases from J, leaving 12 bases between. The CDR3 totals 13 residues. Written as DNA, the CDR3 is TGTGCCAGCAGCGCGGGAAGGGGGGATACGCAGTATTTT. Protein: CASSAGRGDTQYF.

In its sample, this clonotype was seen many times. Here the CDR3 reads CASSSTRGGSEQYF. CDR3 DNA sequence: TGTGCCAGCAGCTCGACACGGGGGGGCTCCGAGCAGTACTTC. This chain links TRBV11-2 with TRBJ2-7, with 8 bases lining up with TRBD2. From germline, CDR1 is SGHAT and CDR2 FQNNGV. This CDR3 has 14 residues. Trimming at V came to 4 bases and at J to 6 bases, leaving 8 bases not matched to a gene.

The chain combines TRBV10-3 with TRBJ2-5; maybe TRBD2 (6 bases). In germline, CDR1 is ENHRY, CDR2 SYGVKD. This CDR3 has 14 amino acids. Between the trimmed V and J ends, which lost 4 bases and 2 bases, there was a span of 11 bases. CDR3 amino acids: CAISGGDGQETQYF. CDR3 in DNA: TGTGCCATCAGTGGGGGGGACGGACAAGAGACCCAGTACTTC.

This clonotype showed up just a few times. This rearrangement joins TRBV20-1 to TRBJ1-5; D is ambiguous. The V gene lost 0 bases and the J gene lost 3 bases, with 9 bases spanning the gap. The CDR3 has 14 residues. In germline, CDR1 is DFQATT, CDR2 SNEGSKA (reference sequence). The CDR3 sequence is CSAREVFFNQPQHF. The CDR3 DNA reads TGCAGTGCTAGAGAAGTATTTTTCAATCAGCCCCAGCATTTT.

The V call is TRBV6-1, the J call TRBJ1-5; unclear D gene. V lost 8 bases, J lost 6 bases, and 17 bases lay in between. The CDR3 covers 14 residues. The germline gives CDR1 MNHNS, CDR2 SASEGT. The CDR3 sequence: CASRYKGHGQPQHF. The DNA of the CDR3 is TGTGCCAGCCGATACAAAGGGCATGGTCAGCCCCAGCATTTT.